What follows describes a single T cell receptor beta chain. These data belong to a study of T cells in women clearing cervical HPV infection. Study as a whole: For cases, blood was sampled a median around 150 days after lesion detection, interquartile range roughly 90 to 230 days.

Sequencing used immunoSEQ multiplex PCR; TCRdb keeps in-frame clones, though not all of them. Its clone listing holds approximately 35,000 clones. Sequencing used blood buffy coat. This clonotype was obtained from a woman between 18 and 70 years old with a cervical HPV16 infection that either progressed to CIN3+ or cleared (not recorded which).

The CDR3 is CASSFSRVPYEQYF. The covered CDR3 bases are TGTGCCAGCAGCTTTTCCAGGGTCCCCTACGAG. The chain uses TRBV7-2 and TRBJ2-7; TRBD1 might be the D (5 bases). The read ends 3 residues early relative to the CDR3; the germline J gene fills the gap. Trimming pared 3 bases from V and 2 bases from J, leaving 11 bases between. The CDR3 runs to 14 residues. Germline loops: CDR1 SGHTA, CDR2 FQGNSA.